Sequencing of this TCR beta chain was carried out in a study of T cell responses to AZD1222 COVID-19 vaccine. Trimming left V 3 bases short and J 7 bases short, with 6 bases between. There are 12 residues in the CDR3. The assay was immunoSEQ multiplex PCR, and TCRdb's table has in-frame clones only and misses some. The sample includes 75,000 to 95,000 clones, 70% to 90% of them seen just once. The chain has TRBV12-3 or TRBV12-4 and TRBJ1-4, with a weak D call TRBD1 (5 bases). The source was peripheral blood, collected on day 0 of AZD1222 vaccination. This receptor was obtained from an adult in good health. For the CDR3, the DNA is TGTGCCAGCAGTTTCCAGGGTGAAAAACTGTTTTTT. Protein product: CASSFQGEKLFF.